This T cell receptor beta chain was identified during a study of T cell responses to AZD1222 COVID-19 vaccine (dated by TCRdb to about 2021). Turning to the overall study: TCR sequencing was performed for approximately 240 trial participants, of whom 200 to 210 were given two doses of AZD1222 and around 25 were given two doses of MenACWY control vaccine. Trial participants were enrolled into age subgroups of 18-55, 56-69 and 70-plus years, which contained approximately 150, 30 and 60 TCR-sequenced participants, respectively. Broader findings and caveats from the paper: Because no samples from the day 14 peak response were available, repertoires could be characterized only after the peak T cell response. Epitopes outside the regions mutated in the B.1.351 and B.1.1.7 variants were reportedly recognized by nearly half of the unique spike-specific TCRs. Most participants were white British and females outnumbered males, and the authors suggested that clonal diversity may have been underestimated. CD4 TCRs associated with the vaccine covered the entire spike protein, and the dominant responses were in regions 160-218 and 743-854. Conclusions about previously exposed vaccinees are limited because only six or seven AZD1222 recipients were SARS-CoV-2 seropositive at baseline. Spike-specific TCR breadth and depth rose significantly after two AZD1222 doses compared with day 0 and with MenACWY recipients. In the small 56-69-year group, the increase in depth fell short of significance, most likely because of low power.

The CDR3 regions of human TCRbeta chains were analyzed by immunosequencing. In the paper's pipeline: TCRs in the repertoires were matched against a reference library of SARS-CoV-2-specific TCRs that had been generated with the MIRA antigen-specificity platform. Breadth was defined as the fraction of unique TCRs that were SARS-CoV-2-associated, and depth was defined as the fraction of total T cells that were SARS-CoV-2-associated. Each spike-specific TCR was assigned to its reactive spike region and to a CD4 or CD8 class using the MIRA data. Log10-transformed breadth and depth values were compared by one-way ANOVA with Sidak's multiple comparisons tests. TCRdb took over this immuneACCESS table, retaining in-frame rearrangements with V and J assigned. Such tables are incomplete; in checked studies, under half of the missing clones stem from an unresolved V gene, and the remainder is unexplained. From that table come the V and J calls and clone size; the DNA was used to work out D and trimming. The sample table shows around 150,000 clones, and over 85% are seen once. The ten most abundant clones make up about 6.7% of the sample.

Worth noting for this clone: The clone's antigen remains unknown. No base-level quality is on record; no much larger clone is a single base apart.

Read against the paper, the sample's time point label means: about 28 days (+/-7) after the second vaccine dose. Because spike-specific TCR depth and breadth did not differ between the two schedules, AZD1222 recipients who got a second dose at roughly 4 weeks were pooled with those who got a second dose at roughly 12 weeks. Vaccinee samples came from UK trials COV001 and COV002, including a single-blind randomized controlled phase 2/3 trial of AZD1222 (ChAdOx1 nCoV-19) in healthy adults. Trial participant PBMC samples were collected at day 0 and day 28 after the second dose for TCRbeta chain sequencing. This material consisted of peripheral blood, taken 28 days after the second AZD1222 dose. This TCR came from an adult who received the AZD1222 COVID-19 vaccine.

The encoded CDR3 is CASSQGVGEAGQETQYF. In nucleotides, the sequence is TGTGCCAGCAGCCAAGGGGTGGGGGAGGCAGGCCAAGAGACCCAGTACTTC. The rearrangement joined TRBV4-2 to TRBJ2-5; TRBD2 is perhaps the D gene, given 6 matching bases. V is shortened by 1 base, J by 1 base, and the region joining them spans 16 bases. Reading from cysteine to phenylalanine, the CDR3 counts 17 amino acids. CDR3 DNA is the only sequence kept; it has 51 bases, read in frame from the first base. From a lookup of the germline V gene, CDR1 and CDR2 are LGHNA and YNFKEQ.